This TCR beta chain was sequenced for a study of cytomegalovirus exposure and HLA in healthy donors. Overall study findings and caveats: A missense DCLRE1C variant was associated with V- and J-gene trimming of TCR beta chains in a later analysis, and an independent cohort replicated the association. Segments of the TCR beta V type were, in most cases, productive about 90% or about 30% of the time in an earlier analysis. Investigators reported 164 TCR beta chains as tied to cytomegalovirus.

PCR employed 60 Vbeta and 13 Jbeta primers. As processed by the authors: In a later analysis, of around 85 million unique beta chains, roughly 10 million appeared in at least two donors. Profiled with immunoSEQ multiplex PCR; TCRdb holds only in-frame clones, not every one. Clonal size and the V and J genes are those of that table, whereas D and trimming came from the DNA. The table records about 89,000 clones, 75% to 80% of them present only once. About this clone itself: Its antigen is currently unknown.

Per germline, CDR1 LNHDA and CDR2 SQIVND (reference sequence). V was pared by 8 bases and J by 6 bases, with 12 bases of the junction left unmatched. The CDR3 length is 15 residues. The source material was PBMCs. The V gene is TRBV19, the J gene TRBJ2-3, with 9 bases lining up with TRBD1. The sequence derives from a man aged 30 to 39 in good health and CMV-seronegative. The CDR3 here is CASQKGQGFGDTQYF. The CDR3 region has the DNA TGTGCCAGTCAAAAGGGACAGGGATTCGGGGATACGCAGTATTTT.